One sample yielded the 22 T cell receptor beta chains listed below, sequenced in a study of blood T cells in healthy people across ages. Combining a sample-barcoded 5' primer with a J-beta primer mix, a second PCR ran for 7 to 11 cycles. TCRdb analysed the 5' RACE reads with MiXCR anew, one entry per CDR3 protein. The sample carries about 900,000 distinct CDR3 sequences, approximately 65% recorded once. Input material: blood. The receptors stem from a man aged 25 to 45 in good health.

This chain uses TRBV14 with TRBJ2-2, with no clear D. The CDR3 has 14 residues. V lost 1 base to trimming and J lost 4 bases, with 7 bases between them. Germline V gene data show CDR1 as SGHDN and CDR2 as FVKESK. CDR3 DNA: TGTGCCAGCAGCCAAGTACGGGTCACCGGGGAGCTGTTTTTT. Translation gives CASSQVRVTGELFF.

J is TRBJ2-5 and V is TRBV20-1; no definite D call. CDR1 is DFQATT and CDR2 is SNEGSKA in the germline V gene (reference sequence). The CDR3 is made up of 12 amino acids. Trimming took off 5 bases at V and 9 bases at J, with 16 bases between the two ends. CDR3 bases: TGCAGTGCTGTCAGAGCCCAATCGGCCCAGTACTTC. Protein sequence: CSAVRAQSAQYF.

The chain combines TRBV7-2 with TRBJ2-1; 10 bases fit TRBD2. The junction had 12 bases not matched to a gene; V was cut back by 7 bases and J by 6 bases. CDR3 length equals 16 residues. Germline V gives CDR1 SGHTA, CDR2 FQGNSA. DNA of the CDR3: TGTGCCAGCACCACGACTGCTAGCGGGGGTTTCAATGAGCAGTTCTTC. Translation gives CASTTTASGGFNEQFF.

The chain combines TRBV29-1 with TRBJ2-3, with 8 bases aligning to TRBD2. This CDR3 comprises 14 residues. Germline V gene lookup returns CDR1 SQVTM and CDR2 ANQGSEA. Unmatched junction bases numbered 8, after V lost 6 bases and J lost 3 bases. This CDR3 reads CSVAGDPITDTQYF. The CDR3 DNA reads as TGCAGCGTAGCGGGGGACCCGATTACAGATACGCAGTATTTT.

This clonotype has just a few counts. V is TRBV5-1 and J is TRBJ2-3; 9 bases map to TRBD2. Trimming took 0 bases from V and 3 from J; bases not matched to a gene: 5. The CDR3 has 16 residues. Germline V lookup: CDR1 SGHRS, CDR2 YFSETQ. In DNA form, the CDR3 reads TGCGCCAGCAGCTTGGGAAGGAGCGGGGGGACAGATACGCAGTATTTT. The encoded protein is CASSLGRSGGTDTQYF.

This clonotype was observed a few times. This chain links TRBV20-1 with TRBJ1-2, with D unclear. Trimming left V 6 bases short and J 0 bases short, with 8 bases between. The germline V gene encodes CDR1 DFQATT and CDR2 SNEGSKA (reference sequence). The CDR3 spans 12 residues. The CDR3 sequence: CSAPSANYGYTF. In nucleotides, the CDR3 is TGCAGTGCCCCCAGCGCTAACTATGGCTACACCTTC.

V is TRBV29-1 and J is TRBJ1-2; D gene ambiguous. V was cut by 0 bases and J by 8 bases, with 16 bases left in between. This CDR3 has 14 residues. CDR1 is SQVTM, CDR2 ANQGSEA, per germline. CDR3 amino acids: CSVEDLDSIGGYTF. The DNA of the CDR3 is TGCAGCGTTGAAGACCTCGACTCAATTGGGGGCTACACCTTC.

The J gene is TRBJ2-3, the V gene TRBV10-3, with TRBD1 matching over 7 bases. The CDR3 totals 15 residues. The germline V gene encodes CDR1 ENHRY and CDR2 SYGVKD. V was pared by 5 bases and J by 0 bases, with 5 bases of the junction left unmatched. In DNA, the CDR3 is TGTGCCATCAGTCACACAGGGGATAGCACAGATACGCAGTATTTT. Its translation: CAISHTGDSTDTQYF.

The chain has TRBV29-1 and TRBJ2-3; a weak D match, TRBD2 (5 bases). The germline V gene has CDR1 SQVTM and CDR2 ANQGSEA. V was cut by 3 bases and J by 4 bases, with 8 bases left in between. This CDR3 comprises 12 residues. The CDR3 DNA reads TGCAGCGTTGAGGGGAGTTCAGATACGCAGTATTTT. Protein sequence: CSVEGSSDTQYF.

The CDR3: CASSLLPGGTYNEQFF. In DNA form, the CDR3 reads TGTGCCAGCAGCTTACTCCCCGGGGGGACATACAATGAGCAGTTCTTC. This chain joins TRBV7-3 and TRBJ2-1; weak D call: TRBD2 (7 bases). Germline values: CDR1 SGHTA, CDR2 FQGTGA. Trimming shortened V by 2 bases and J by 4 bases, and 15 bases separated the two germline ends. This CDR3 is 16 amino acids long.

This clonotype was seen more than once but under ten times. This chain uses TRBV29-1 with TRBJ2-1; 10 bases match TRBD1. This CDR3 comprises 13 residues. V gave up 7 bases and J gave up 9 bases; unmatched junction bases: 9. Germline V gene data show CDR1 as SQVTM and CDR2 as ANQGSEA. The chain's CDR3 is CSAHRDRGTEQFF. Here the CDR3 DNA reads TGCAGCGCCCACCGGGACAGGGGTACTGAGCAGTTCTTC.

The rearrangement uses TRBV20-1 and TRBJ2-7, with 9 bases lining up with TRBD1. After removal of 5 bases from V and 7 bases from J, the junction contained 9 bases not matched to a gene. The CDR3 loop spans 13 amino acids. Per germline, CDR1 DFQATT and CDR2 SNEGSKA (reference sequence). The CDR3 region has the DNA TGCAGTGCTTCCGGGGCCGGGACAGGGGAGCAGTACTTC. It translates to CSASGAGTGEQYF.

The chain is built from TRBV14 and TRBJ2-3; D not resolved. The CDR3 is 15 residues long. Trimming took off 5 bases at V and 3 bases at J, with 15 bases between the two ends. CDR1 SGHDN and CDR2 FVKESK come from the germline V gene. The CDR3 coding sequence is TGTGCCAGCAGCTTTATAGACACTCCAACAGATACGCAGTATTTT. The encoded protein is CASSFIDTPTDTQYF.

The V and J genes are TRBV7-2 and TRBJ2-1; 10 bases map to TRBD2. V was clipped by 7 bases and J by 1 base; unmatched bases: 4. The germline V gene has CDR1 SGHTA and CDR2 FQGNSA. CDR3 size: 15 residues. CDR3 protein: CASIVAGGSYNEQFF. The CDR3 DNA reads as TGTGCCAGCATCGTAGCGGGGGGTTCCTACAATGAGCAGTTCTTC.

V is TRBV6-5 and J is TRBJ2-3; D is undetermined. CDR1 MNHEY and CDR2 SVGAGI come from the germline V gene. This CDR3 is built from 14 residues. The V and J ends lost 0 bases and 6 bases respectively, with 10 bases between them. CDR3 residues: CASSYSTPPDTQYF. The CDR3 DNA reads TGTGCCAGCAGTTACTCAACTCCCCCGGATACGCAGTATTTT.

In this sample, this clonotype turned up a few times. The chain combines TRBV24-1 with TRBJ1-2; 7 bases agree with TRBD1. V trimming: 5 bases; J trimming: 6 bases; junction bases outside the gene matches: 11. Germline V gene lookup returns CDR1 KGHDR and CDR2 SFDVKD. The CDR3 runs 15 residues. The CDR3 DNA is TGTGCCACCAGTGGTTGGGACAGTTCTTCTAATGGCTACACCTTC. Encoded protein: CATSGWDSSSNGYTF.

Only a few counts were recorded for this clonotype. The CDR3: CSARDPLINSPLHF. For the CDR3, the DNA is TGCAGTGCTAGAGATCCCCTCATAAATTCACCCCTCCACTTT. The chain is built from TRBV20-1 and TRBJ1-6, with D unresolved. Per the germline V gene, CDR1 is DFQATT and CDR2 is SNEGSKA (reference sequence). The CDR3 has 14 residues. V was trimmed by 0 bases and J by 7 bases, leaving 10 bases between them.

The chain has TRBV6-2 or TRBV6-3 and TRBJ2-5; TRBD1 matches 7 bases. The end of the DNA is better explained by TRBJ2-7, so the J call may be wrong. The CDR3 runs to 16 residues. CDR1 and CDR2 (germline): MNHEY, SVGEGT. The chain's CDR3 is CASSRPRNRGDYEQYF. In DNA form, the CDR3 reads TGTGCCAGCAGCCGCCCTCGGAACAGGGGAGATTACGAGCAGTACTTC.

The chain couples TRBV7-3 to TRBJ2-5; no reliable D call. This CDR3 contains 14 residues. Per the germline V gene, CDR1 is SGHTA and CDR2 is FQGTGA. V was clipped by 5 bases and J by 5 bases, with 15 bases between them. The CDR3 loop is CASSPSSGHETQYF. CDR3 nucleotides: TGTGCCAGCAGCCCCTCGAGTGGTCACGAGACCCAGTACTTC. The variable domain in full, completed from reference TRBV7-3 and TRBJ2-5, reads GAGVSQTPSNKVTEKGKYVELRCDPISGHTALYWYRQSLGQGPEFLIYFQGTGAADDSGLPNDRFFAVRPEGSVSTLKIQRTERGDSAVYLCASSPSSGHETQYFGPGTRLLVL.

V is TRBV20-1 and J is TRBJ2-7, with 8 bases that match TRBD1. CDR3 length: 16 residues. V gave up 0 bases and J gave up 0 bases; unmatched junction bases: 7. Germline lookup yields CDR1 DFQATT and CDR2 SNEGSKA (reference sequence). CDR3 sequence: CSARDPKQGDSYEQYF. The DNA for the CDR3 is TGCAGTGCTAGAGATCCGAAACAGGGGGACTCCTACGAGCAGTACTTC.

The chain uses TRBV25-1 and TRBJ1-1; D gene unclear. The CDR3 runs to 13 residues. Trimming removed 6 bases at V and 2 bases at J, with 10 bases between. Germline V CDR1 and CDR2: MGHDK, SYGVNS. DNA for the CDR3: TGTGCCAGCAGACCGGCAGTTAACACTGAAGCTTTCTTT. This sequence encodes CASRPAVNTEAFF.

This clonotype was counted only a few times. The rearrangement uses TRBV6-5 and TRBJ2-7, with 9 bases lining up with TRBD1. With V trimmed by 4 bases and J by 3 bases, 7 bases remained unmatched. CDR3 length: 15 amino acids. Germline loops: CDR1 MNHEY, CDR2 SVGAGI. This CDR3 is CASSLGQGGFYEQYF. The DNA for the CDR3 is TGTGCCAGCAGTTTGGGACAGGGAGGCTTCTACGAGCAGTACTTC.